This paragraph covers one T cell receptor beta chain sequence. Its antigen is unidentified. This record comes from a study of cytomegalovirus exposure and HLA in healthy donors. Study-wide results and limits: Despite most TCR sequences being rare, some public TCRs occurred in many donors.

60 Vbeta and 13 Jbeta primers were used in PCR. The data were produced by immunoSEQ multiplex PCR, yet TCRdb's version contains in-frame clones alone and is incomplete. The data contain 140,000 or so clones, around 72% of them singletons. The TCR sequence derives from a man aged 40-55 years in good health and CMV-seronegative. Sequencing was carried out using PBMCs.

The CDR3 DNA reads TGTGCCAGCAGCTCCCAGGACAGGGCGCCCCTTGGCTACACCTTC. Amino acid sequence: CASSSQDRAPLGYTF. The genes are TRBV7-8 and TRBJ1-2, with TRBD1 matching over 8 bases. Trimming at V came to 4 bases and at J to 7 bases, leaving 11 bases not matched to a gene. Germline assignment: CDR1 SGHVS and CDR2 FQNEAQ. This CDR3 is built from 15 residues.